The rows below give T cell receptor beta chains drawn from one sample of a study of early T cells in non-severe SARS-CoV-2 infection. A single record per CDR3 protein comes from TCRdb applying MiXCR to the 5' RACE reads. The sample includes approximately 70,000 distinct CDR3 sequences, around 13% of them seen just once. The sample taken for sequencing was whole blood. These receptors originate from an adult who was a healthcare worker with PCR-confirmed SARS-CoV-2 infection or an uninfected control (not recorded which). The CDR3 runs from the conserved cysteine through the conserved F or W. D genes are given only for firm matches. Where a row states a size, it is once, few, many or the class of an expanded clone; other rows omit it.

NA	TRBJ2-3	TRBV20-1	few	TGCAGTGCTAGAGATCAGGGGCTGTCTATAGATACGCAGTATTTT	CSARDQGLSIDTQYF
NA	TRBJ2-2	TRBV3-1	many	TGTGCCAGCAGCTCAGAGGGTAGCGGCAACACCGGGGAGCTGTTTTTT	CASSSEGSGNTGELFF
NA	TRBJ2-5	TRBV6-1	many	TGTGCCAGCAGTGACGTGGCGCAAGAGACCCAGTACTTC	CASSDVAQETQYF
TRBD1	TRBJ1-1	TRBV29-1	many	TGCAGCGTTGAAAGGGACAGAAACACTGAAGCTTTCTTT	CSVERDRNTEAFF
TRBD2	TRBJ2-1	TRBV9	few	TGTGCCAGCAGCGCTTCAAAGCGGGGGAACTACAATGAGCAGTTCTTC	CASSASKRGNYNEQFF
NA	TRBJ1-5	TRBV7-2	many	TGTGCCAGCAGCTTGGAGAGTCACGGCCCCAATCAGCCCCAGCATTTT	CASSLESHGPNQPQHF
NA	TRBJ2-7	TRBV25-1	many	TGTGCCAGCAGTGAATTTTCAAGTGAGCAGTACTTC	CASSEFSSEQYF
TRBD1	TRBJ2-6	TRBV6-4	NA	TGTGCCAGCAGTAGGCTTCCGCCCGGGACAGGGAGTGCCGGGGCCAACGTCCTGACTTTC	CASSRLPPGTGSAGANVLTF
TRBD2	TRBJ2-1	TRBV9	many	TGTGCCAGCAGCTCTATTAGCGGGGGGACCTACAATGAGCAGTTCTTC	CASSSISGGTYNEQFF
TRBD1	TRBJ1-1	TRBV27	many	TGTGCCAGCACTCGAACAGGGGGACGAACTGAAGCTTTCTTT	CASTRTGGRTEAFF
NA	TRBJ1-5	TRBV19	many	TGTGCCAGTAGTATGAACCGAGATCAGCCCCAGCATTTT	CASSMNRDQPQHF
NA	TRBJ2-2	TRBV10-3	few	TGTGCCATCAGTGAGGACACCGGGGAGCTGTTTTTT	CAISEDTGELFF
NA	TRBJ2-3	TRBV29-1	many	TGCAGCGTTGGACCTCTACGCACAGATACGCAGTATTTT	CSVGPLRTDTQYF
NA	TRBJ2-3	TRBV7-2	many	TGTGCCAGCAGCTCCTATCGGACTAGCACAGATACGCAGTATTTT	CASSSYRTSTDTQYF
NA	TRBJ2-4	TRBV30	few	TGTGCCTGGAGTCGGCGGGGGCTAGCCAAAAACATTCAGTACTTC	CAWSRRGLAKNIQYF
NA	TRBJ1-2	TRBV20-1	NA	TGCAGTGCTAGGGCCGGTGAGGACTATGGCTACACCTTC	CSARAGEDYGYTF
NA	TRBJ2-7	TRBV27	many	TGTGCCAGCAGTTTATCGAACACCTACGAGCAGTACTTC	CASSLSNTYEQYF
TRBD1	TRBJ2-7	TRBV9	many	TGTGCCAGCAGCGTAGCTGATACAGGGGGATCCTACGAGCAGTACTTC	CASSVADTGGSYEQYF